These 10 T cell receptor beta chains were sequenced from one sample in a study of vaccination and CD4 T cells after COVID-19. The Oncomine TCR Beta short-read assay generated sequence data from the DNA of cultured CD4+ T cells. TCRdb used MiXCR to reprocess the PCR reads, holding one entry per CDR3 protein. This table has more than 20,000 distinct CDR3 sequences, roughly 44% appearing once. Stated treatment: approximately nine-day PBMC culture with coronavirus spike peptide pools or control peptides (ViraFEST assay). No antigens are known for them. Sequencing used CD4+ T cells from blood, cultured in vitro. The receptors derive from a human donor who had recovered from COVID-19.

A few counts support this clonotype. V usage is TRBV19 and J usage is TRBJ1-2; possibly TRBD1 for D (6 bases). There are 13 residues in the CDR3. Germline lookup yields CDR1 LNHDA and CDR2 SQIVND (reference sequence). V lost 5 bases to trimming and J lost 7 bases, with 14 bases between them. The CDR3 is CASSYTDRRGYTF. The CDR3 DNA is TGTGCCAGTAGTTATACGGACAGACGTGGCTACACCTTC.

The rearrangement uses TRBV5-1 and TRBJ1-5; D not resolved. This CDR3 comprises 15 residues. Germline CDR1 and CDR2: SGHRS and YFSETQ. The V end was cut by 0 bases, the J end by 6 bases, with 13 bases between. The CDR3 DNA sequence: TGCGCCAGCAGCTTGGGTCCGGTCCTCGGTCAGCCCCAGCATTTT. It specifies CASSLGPVLGQPQHF.

The chain joins TRBV24-1 to TRBJ2-7, with a tentative D call TRBD1 (6 bases). Germline CDR1 reads KGHDR; CDR2 reads SFDVKD. Deletions cut 3 bases from V and 2 bases from J, with 10 bases between. The CDR3 spans 14 residues. In DNA form, the CDR3 reads TGTGCCACCAGTGATCTGGACAGACCCTACGAGCAGTACTTC. Residues: CATSDLDRPYEQYF.

This clonotype was observed a handful of times. The chain uses TRBV10-3 and TRBJ1-2; 8 positions match TRBD1. Per germline, CDR1 ENHRY and CDR2 SYGVKD. J was trimmed by 7 bases and V by 5 bases; bases with no gene match: 6. This CDR3 spans 13 amino acids. The CDR3 bases are TGTGCCATCAGTCTGGACAGGGTGCCTGGCTACACCTTC. This translates into CAISLDRVPGYTF.

The genes are TRBV9 and TRBJ1-5; D perhaps matches TRBD1 (6 bases). Germline V CDR1 and CDR2: SGDLS, YYNGEE. This CDR3 is built from 13 residues. Trimming removed 4 bases from V and 2 bases from J, with 7 bases in between. In nucleotides, the CDR3 is TGTGCCAGCAGCCGACAGGGCAATCAGCCCCAGCATTTT. This encodes CASSRQGNQPQHF.

The V and J genes are TRBV12-3 or TRBV12-4 and TRBJ2-5, with D maybe TRBD2 (5 bases). V dropped 6 bases and J dropped 2 bases, with 10 bases sitting between them. CDR3 length: 13 amino acids. The CDR3 DNA reads as TGTGCCAGCAGCCTCCGGGGTCAAGAGACCCAGTACTTC. Translated: CASSLRGQETQYF.

The V and J genes are TRBV6-4 and TRBJ2-2; D is unclear. V lost 4 bases, J lost 1 base, and 7 bases lay in between. CDR1 is MRHNA and CDR2 is SNTAGT in the germline V gene. This CDR3 contains 14 residues. CDR3 amino acids: CASSVEQNTGELFF. DNA of the CDR3: TGTGCCAGCAGTGTAGAGCAGAACACCGGGGAGCTGTTTTTT.

This rearrangement joins TRBV15 to TRBJ2-5, with D possibly matching TRBD1 (5 bases). V gave up 0 bases and J gave up 2 bases, with 10 bases separating them. Germline CDR1 is LNHNV and CDR2 is YYDKDF (reference sequence). The CDR3 totals 15 residues. This chain's CDR3 is CATSRDLRQQETQYF. The CDR3 DNA reads as TGTGCCACCAGCAGAGATCTTAGACAGCAAGAGACCCAGTACTTC.

The V call is TRBV20-1, the J call TRBJ1-5; D might be TRBD1 (5 bases). The germline V and J ends were trimmed by 3 bases and 0 bases, with 12 bases remaining between them. The CDR3 is 15 amino acids. From germline, CDR1 is DFQATT and CDR2 SNEGSKA (reference sequence). CDR3 bases: TGCAGTGCTAGTGGGACGTCGGATAGCAATCAGCCCCAGCATTTT. Its protein product is CSASGTSDSNQPQHF.

The chain has TRBV6-1 and TRBJ2-7; D gene ambiguous. V lost 5 bases and J lost 3, with 14 bases in between. CDR3 size: 14 residues. CDR1 and CDR2 (germline): MNHNS, SASEGT. CDR3 protein: CASSQEIGIYEQYF. In DNA, the CDR3 is TGTGCCAGCAGTCAAGAGATTGGGATCTACGAGCAGTACTTC.